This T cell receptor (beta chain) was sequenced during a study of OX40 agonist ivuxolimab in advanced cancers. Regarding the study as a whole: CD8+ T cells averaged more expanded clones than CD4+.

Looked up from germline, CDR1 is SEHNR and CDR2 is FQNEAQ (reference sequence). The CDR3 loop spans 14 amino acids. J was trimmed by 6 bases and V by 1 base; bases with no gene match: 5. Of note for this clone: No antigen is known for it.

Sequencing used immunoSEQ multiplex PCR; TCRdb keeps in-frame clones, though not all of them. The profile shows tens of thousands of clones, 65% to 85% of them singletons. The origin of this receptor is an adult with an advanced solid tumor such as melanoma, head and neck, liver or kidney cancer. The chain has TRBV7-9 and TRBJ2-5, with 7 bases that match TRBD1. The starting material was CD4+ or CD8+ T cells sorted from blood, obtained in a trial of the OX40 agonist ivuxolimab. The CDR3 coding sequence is TGTGCCAGCAGCTTAGTGGGACAGATGCAGACCCAGTACTTC. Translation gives CASSLVGQMQTQYF.